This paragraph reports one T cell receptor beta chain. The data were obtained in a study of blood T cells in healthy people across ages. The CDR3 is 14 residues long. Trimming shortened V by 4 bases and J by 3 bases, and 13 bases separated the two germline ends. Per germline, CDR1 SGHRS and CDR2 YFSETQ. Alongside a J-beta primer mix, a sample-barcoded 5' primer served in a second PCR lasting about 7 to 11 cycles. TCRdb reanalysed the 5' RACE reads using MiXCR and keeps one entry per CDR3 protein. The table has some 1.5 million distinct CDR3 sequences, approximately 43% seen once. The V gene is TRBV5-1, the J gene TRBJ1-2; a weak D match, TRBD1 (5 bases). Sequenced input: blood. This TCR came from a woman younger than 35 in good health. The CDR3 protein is CASSTGPGDYGYTF. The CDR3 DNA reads TGCGCCAGCAGCACGGGGCCGGGGGACTATGGCTACACCTTC.